A single sample is the source of the 7 T cell receptor beta chains below, sequenced in a study of T-cell memory formation after mild COVID-19. TCRdb reprocessed the 5' RACE reads via MiXCR and lists one record per CDR3 protein. The sample records around 250,000 distinct CDR3 sequences, roughly 14% being singletons. The sample comprised PBMCs or a T cell subset sorted from them (not recorded which). The receptors derive from an adult woman who had mild COVID-19 (a few samples of this study predate the infection). Cell type and time point are not known.

The chain carries TRBV12-3 or TRBV12-4 and TRBJ2-2; 7 nucleotides match TRBD2. With 6 bases clipped from V and 3 bases from J, the junction kept 13 bases outside the gene matches. This CDR3 spans 17 amino acids. The CDR3 coding sequence is TGTGCCAGCAGACTACCCGTAGGAGCGGGGCACACCGGGGAGCTGTTTTTT. This encodes CASRLPVGAGHTGELFF.

This clonotype has a single count. In DNA, the CDR3 is TGTGCCATCACGTGGAGGGAATCTAGTGGCTACACCTTC. The encoded protein is CAITWRESSGYTF. This sequence joins TRBV10-3 and TRBJ1-2; D is undetermined. Between the trimmed V and J ends, which lost 7 bases and 7 bases, there was a span of 16 bases. The CDR3 totals 13 residues. Germline values: CDR1 ENHRY, CDR2 SYGVKD.

The chain combines TRBV6-6 with TRBJ2-7; TRBD1 agrees at 8 bases. Germline trimming cut 2 bases from V and 6 bases from J; bases unmatched to any gene: 6. The CDR3 sequence is 14 residues long. Germline CDR1 is MNHNY and CDR2 is SVGAGI (reference sequence). CDR3 nucleotides: TGTGCCAGCAGTTACAGTCAGGGGGCTCGCGAGCAGTACTTC. It yields the protein CASSYSQGAREQYF.

The chain carries TRBV6-2 or TRBV6-3 and TRBJ1-5; unclear D gene. This CDR3 region has 13 residues. The V gene's germline CDR1 is MNHEY and CDR2 SVGEGT. V lost 2 bases to trimming and J lost 4 bases, with 6 bases between them. The chain's CDR3 is CASSYGRNQPQHF. CDR3 DNA sequence: TGTGCCAGCAGTTACGGGAGGAATCAGCCCCAGCATTTT.

This clonotype was seen a few times. V is TRBV29-1 and J is TRBJ1-1; 12 bases fit TRBD1. V was clipped by 6 bases and J by 3 bases; unmatched bases: 2. Germline values: CDR1 SQVTM, CDR2 ANQGSEA. The CDR3 is 13 amino acids. CDR3: CSVGQGADTEAFF. As DNA, the CDR3 is TGCAGCGTGGGACAGGGGGCCGACACTGAAGCTTTCTTT.

This clonotype was found once. This may arise from a read error, as a much more abundant clone is one base away. The V gene is TRBV7-8, the J gene TRBJ1-5, with no clear D. Germline V gene sequence: CDR1 SGHVS, CDR2 FQNEAQ. This CDR3 is 15 amino acids long. The CDR3 loop reads CAGSLGERSNQPQHF. CDR3 DNA sequence: TGTGCCGGCAGCTTAGGAGAACGCAGCAATCAGCCCCAGCATTTT.

The chain recombines TRBV5-1 with TRBJ1-5; D is unclear. The CDR3 consists of 13 residues. Germline V gene data show CDR1 as SGHRS and CDR2 as YFSETQ. Deletions cut 2 bases from V and 5 bases from J, with 8 bases between. The CDR3 is CASSFDPDQPQHF. The CDR3 DNA sequence: TGCGCCAGCAGCTTTGATCCGGATCAGCCCCAGCATTTT.